Listed below are T cell receptor beta chains from one sample, sequenced in a study of beta chain features in type 1 diabetes. Sequencing used immunoSEQ multiplex PCR; TCRdb keeps in-frame clones, though not all of them. Among under 350,000 clones listed, roughly an eighth were seen once. Sequencing was performed on naive CD4+ T cells from blood. The receptor set was obtained from a man in his thirties or forties with type 1 diabetes. Each CDR3 is given without its conserved first and last residue.

v_call	j_call	cdr3_aa
TRBV5-1	TRBJ2-7	ASSLVGGYYEQY
TRBV6-5	TRBJ2-7	ASSYTGTGEQY
TRBV28	TRBJ1-1	ASWTVHGGTEAF
TRBV2	TRBJ1-5	ASSEATTGQPQH
TRBV10-3	TRBJ2-7	AISESHSGSYEQY
TRBV25-1	TRBJ1-1	ASSSGYTEAF
TRBV15	TRBJ2-5	ATSGTSGRVQGAVETQY
TRBV4-2	TRBJ2-2	ASSQGARWGLAGELF
TRBV6-6	TRBJ2-2	ASSYRSGGNTGELF
TRBV6-6	TRBJ2-5	ASSYRESGETQY
TRBV28	TRBJ1-5	ASSSLNQPQH
TRBV7-9	TRBJ2-5	ASSYTVGLAQETQY
TRBV7-9	TRBJ2-3	ASTLSGPLQTQY
TRBV15	TRBJ1-1	ATSRDFQEEAF
TRBV30	TRBJ1-1	AWKGARTEAF
TRBV6-1	TRBJ2-7	ASSAPGLAGAEQY
TRBV7-2	TRBJ2-7	ASSFASSSSYEQY
TRBV28	TRBJ2-3	ASSLWTLREDTQY
TRBV5-6	TRBJ2-1	ASSLVAKNEQF
TRBV30	TRBJ1-3	AWQQGTRNTIY
TRBV7-8	TRBJ2-7	ASSLAGQVATQY
TRBV6-1	TRBJ2-7	ASRSTIAGNYEQY
TRBV4-1	TRBJ2-1	ASSQGLAGYNEQF
TRBV4-3	TRBJ2-5	ASSQDPRETQY
TRBV2	TRBJ2-7	ASSTGDTRTSPYEQY